This T cell receptor beta chain was captured in a study of shared clonotypes between healthy human individuals. The CDR3 consists of 16 residues. Looked up from germline, CDR1 is MGHRA and CDR2 is YSYEKL. With 1 base removed from V and 3 bases from J, the gap between germline ends came to 13 bases. This table comes from immunoSEQ multiplex PCR, and its TCRdb copy is limited to in-frame clones, with some not included. The sample lists over 2,000,000 clones; just under 95% were seen once. Naive-designated CD8 cells lacked CD45RO, were positively enriched for CCR7, and omitted terminally differentiated effector memory CD45RA+ cells. Overall study findings and caveats: Depth was large, yet rarefaction showed that sorted-subset sequencing was incomplete. Generation probabilities were higher for clonotypes shared across all four sorted-subset donors than for unshared ones. Sampling covered nothing but blood. Tissue TCR repertoires likely differ from those found in blood. The study found approximately 5% of naive CD4 clonotypes shared across several donors.

There are a few counts of this clone. No antigen is known for it. The sequence was obtained from a man between 18 and 29 years old in good health. Some clones in this sample may be carry-over from other donors' samples. This chain uses TRBV4-1 with TRBJ1-5, with D uncertain. Sequences were obtained from naive CD8+ T cells from PBMCs. CDR3 DNA: TGCGCCAGCAGCCAAGGGTCCAGGAAAATCAATCAGCCCCAGCATTTT. Protein sequence: CASSQGSRKINQPQHF.